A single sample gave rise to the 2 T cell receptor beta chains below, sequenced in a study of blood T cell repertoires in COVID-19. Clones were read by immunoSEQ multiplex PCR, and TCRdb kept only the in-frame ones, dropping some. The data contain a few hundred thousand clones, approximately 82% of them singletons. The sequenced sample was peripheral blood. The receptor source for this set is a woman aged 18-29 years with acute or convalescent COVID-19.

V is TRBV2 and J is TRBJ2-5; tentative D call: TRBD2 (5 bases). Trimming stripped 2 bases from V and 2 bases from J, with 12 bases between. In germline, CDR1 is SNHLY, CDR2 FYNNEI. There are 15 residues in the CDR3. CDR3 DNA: TGTGCCAGCAGTGAATCGGAGGTGACTCAAGAGACCCAGTACTTC. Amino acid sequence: CASSESEVTQETQYF.

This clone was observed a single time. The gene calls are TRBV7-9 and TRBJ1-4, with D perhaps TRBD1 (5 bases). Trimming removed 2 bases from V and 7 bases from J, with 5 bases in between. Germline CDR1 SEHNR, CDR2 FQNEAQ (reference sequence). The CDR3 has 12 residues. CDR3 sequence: CASSLQGEKLFF. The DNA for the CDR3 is TGTGCCAGCAGCTTACAGGGTGAAAAACTGTTTTTT.